The T cell receptor (beta chain) under discussion was sequenced for a study of cytomegalovirus exposure and HLA in healthy donors. Trimming removed 2 bases at V and 7 bases at J, with 17 bases between. CDR1 and CDR2 (germline): MRHNA, SNTAGT. The CDR3 totals 15 residues. The table lists this clone with a few counts. Its antigen is currently unknown. The PCR contained 60 Vbeta and 13 Jbeta primers. Clones were sequenced by immunoSEQ multiplex PCR, and TCRdb holds only the in-frame ones, with some missing. Altogether about 140,000 clones are present, about 75% being singletons, with the ten largest covering roughly 4%. The study's findings and limits: In a later analysis, a genetic analysis reported fewer productive-TCR N-insertions in an Asian-associated ancestry cluster than the cohort average. Analysis performed later found over 15,000 TCR beta sequences associated with HLA alleles at 0.05 false discovery rate.

The chain couples TRBV6-4 to TRBJ1-2; D unresolved. This TCR was recovered from a man in his fifties or sixties in good health and CMV-seronegative. The specimen sequenced was PBMCs. The CDR3 coding sequence is TGTGCCAGCAGTGACACCGGGAGGCTGGCGGGTGGCTACACCTTC. Translated: CASSDTGRLAGGYTF.